Below are 12 T cell receptor beta chains sequenced from a single sample in a study of cytomegalovirus exposure and HLA in healthy donors. The assay was immunoSEQ multiplex PCR, and TCRdb's table has in-frame clones only and misses some. The sample yields fewer than 120,000 clones, roughly 90% seen once. The sequenced sample consisted of PBMCs. These receptor sequences come from a woman in her 30s in good health and CMV-seropositive.

Only one count was recorded for this clone. The genes are TRBV2 and TRBJ1-4; a possible D gene is TRBD1 (5 bases). The length of the CDR3 is 13 residues. The V gene's germline CDR1 is SNHLY and CDR2 FYNNEI. V lost 6 bases, J lost 8 bases, and 13 bases lay in between. This CDR3 is CASSKGPREKLFF. The CDR3, as DNA: TGTGCCAGCAGCAAGGGGCCTCGGGAAAAACTGTTTTTT.

V and J are TRBV27 and TRBJ2-3; no clear D gene. The germline CDR1 and CDR2 sequences are MNHEY and SMNVEV (reference sequence). The CDR3 spans 13 residues. Between the trimmed V and J ends, which lost 5 bases and 6 bases, there was a span of 12 bases. Here the CDR3 reads CASSPLRSDTQYF. CDR3 nucleotides: TGTGCCAGCAGTCCCCTGAGGTCGGATACGCAGTATTTT.

The chain employs TRBV4-3 and TRBJ1-2; TRBD1 might be the D (5 bases). Germline V CDR1 and CDR2: LGHNA, YSLEER. V lost 4 bases to trimming and J lost 2 bases, with 11 bases between them. The length of the CDR3 is 14 residues. The CDR3 here is CASSPRGGNYGYTF. CDR3 nucleotides: TGCGCCAGCAGCCCCCGGGGGGGGAACTATGGCTACACCTTC.

This chain links TRBV9 with TRBJ2-3, with D possibly being TRBD2 (5 bases). V gave up 4 bases and J gave up 7 bases, with 19 bases separating them. The germline gives CDR1 SGDLS, CDR2 YYNGEE. The CDR3 sequence is 15 residues long. CDR3 in amino acids: CASSPGLPHTNTQYF. CDR3 nucleotides: TGTGCCAGCAGCCCAGGACTGCCGCACACGAATACGCAGTATTTT.

The CDR3 is CASSPGLAGAGEQFF. The DNA for the CDR3 is TGCGCCAGCAGCCCAGGACTAGCGGGAGCTGGGGAGCAGTTCTTC. The chain couples TRBV5-1 to TRBJ2-1; TRBD2 agrees at 13 bases. Germline V CDR1 and CDR2: SGHRS, YFSETQ. Trimming cost V 4 bases and J 10 bases; bases outside gene matches: 8. There are 15 residues in the CDR3.

The chain has TRBV5-1 and TRBJ1-1; D gene ambiguous. V was cut by 1 base and J by 1 base, with 8 bases left in between. The germline V gene encodes CDR1 SGHRS and CDR2 YFSETQ. This CDR3 is 14 amino acids long. CDR3 DNA sequence: TGCGCCAGCAGCTTGAGGACTGAGAACACTGAAGCTTTCTTT. This gives the protein CASSLRTENTEAFF.

V usage is TRBV28 and J usage is TRBJ2-2; 9 nucleotides agree with TRBD2. The V gene end was trimmed by 8 bases and the J gene end by 6 bases; junction bases not matched to a gene: 10. The CDR3 is 15 residues long. Germline loops: CDR1 MDHEN, CDR2 SYDVKM. The CDR3 here is CASGVSGGWAGELFF. Written as DNA, the CDR3 is TGTGCCAGCGGAGTTAGCGGGGGTTGGGCCGGGGAGCTGTTTTTT.

The rearrangement uses TRBV7-9 and TRBJ1-4; perhaps TRBD1 as D (5 bases). Trimming removed 5 bases from V and 0 bases from J, with 10 bases in between. Germline V gene lookup returns CDR1 SEHNR and CDR2 FQNEAQ (reference sequence). The CDR3 totals 15 residues. The CDR3 region is CASSRGGATNEKLFF. The DNA for the CDR3 is TGTGCCAGCAGCCGCGGGGGTGCAACTAATGAAAAACTGTTTTTT. The variable domain in full, with the rest retrieved from reference TRBV7-9 and TRBJ1-4, is DTGVSQNPRHKITKRGQNVTFRCDPISEHNRLYWYRQTLGQGPEFLTYFQNEAQLEKSRLLSDRFSAERPKGSFSTLEIQRTEQGDSAMYLCASSRGGATNEKLFFGSGTQLSVL.

The chain employs TRBV4-1 and TRBJ2-1; 9 bases match TRBD2. This CDR3 spans 17 amino acids. Germline trimming cut 8 bases from V and 6 bases from J; bases unmatched to any gene: 17. Germline CDR1 MGHRA, CDR2 YSYEKL. This CDR3 reads CASSRGLARETSNEQFF. The CDR3 DNA follows: TGCGCCAGCTCTCGCGGACTAGCGAGAGAGACTTCCAATGAGCAGTTCTTC.

J is TRBJ1-4 and V is TRBV5-1; tentatively, D is TRBD1 (6 bases). The germline CDR1 and CDR2 sequences are SGHRS and YFSETQ. V was trimmed by 4 bases and J by 5 bases, leaving 12 bases between them. The CDR3 length is 14 residues. CDR3 region: CASSQGLRNEKLFF. DNA of the CDR3: TGCGCCAGCAGCCAGGGGCTGCGGAATGAAAAACTGTTTTTT.

J is TRBJ2-1 and V is TRBV5-4; TRBD2 agrees at 12 bases. The germline CDR1 and CDR2 sequences are SGHNT and YYREEE (reference sequence). Losses at the gene ends were 4 bases for V and 0 bases for J; bases not matched to a gene: 8. The CDR3 totals 18 residues. In DNA form, the CDR3 reads TGTGCCAGCAGCCCGCCCCTAGCGGGAGGGATCTCCTACAATGAGCAGTTCTTC. Protein sequence: CASSPPLAGGISYNEQFF.

The rearrangement joins TRBV2 to TRBJ1-6, with a weak D call TRBD1 (5 bases). V was cut by 6 bases and J by 6 bases, with 9 bases left in between. The CDR3 has 13 amino acids. Germline assignment: CDR1 SNHLY and CDR2 FYNNEI. CDR3 amino acids: CASSYRTNSPLHF. The CDR3 DNA reads as TGTGCCAGCAGCTACAGGACTAATTCACCCCTCCACTTT.